This T cell receptor beta chain was identified in a study of beta chain features in type 1 diabetes. Broader study findings: Still unanswered here is whether HLA type influences TCRB rearrangement. TCRB CDR3s were moderately but significantly shorter in Type 1 diabetes patients in all four CD4+ subsets.

Expressed TCRB transcripts were sequenced because the entire RNA isolate underwent reverse transcription. TCRdb's copy holds only in-frame clones and misses some; the assay was immunoSEQ multiplex PCR. This table holds 600,000 or so clones, around 12% found once. Of note for this clone: Its antigen is unknown.

CDR3 length equals 14 residues. The trim removed 2 bases at V and 9 bases at J, leaving 8 bases unmatched. CDR1 and CDR2 from the germline V gene are MNHNY and SVGAGI (reference sequence). The sequence was obtained from a young man with type 1 diabetes. The sequenced material came from naive CD4+ T cells from blood. This chain joins TRBV6-6 and TRBJ2-7; 9 positions match TRBD1. As DNA, the CDR3 is TGTGCCAGCAGTTACCAGACAGGGGGACAGGCGCAGTACTTC. This gives the protein CASSYQTGGQAQYF.